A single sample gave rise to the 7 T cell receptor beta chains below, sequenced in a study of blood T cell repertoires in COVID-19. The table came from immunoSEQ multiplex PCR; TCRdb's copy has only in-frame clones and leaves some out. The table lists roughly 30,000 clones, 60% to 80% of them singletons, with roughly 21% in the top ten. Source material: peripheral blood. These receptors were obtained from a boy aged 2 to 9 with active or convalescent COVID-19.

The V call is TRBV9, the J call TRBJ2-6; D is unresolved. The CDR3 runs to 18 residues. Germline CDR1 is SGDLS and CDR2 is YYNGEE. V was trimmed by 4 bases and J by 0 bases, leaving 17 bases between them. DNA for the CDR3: TGTGCCAGCAGCCCTTTACAGCATTCGTCCTCTGGGGCCAACGTCCTGACTTTC. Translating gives CASSPLQHSSSGANVLTF.

The CDR3 bases are TGTGCCACCAGTGATCCTATAAGGGGCTATGGCTACACCTTC. Amino acids: CATSDPIRGYGYTF. V is TRBV24-1 and J is TRBJ1-2, with D perhaps matching TRBD1 (5 bases). CDR3 length equals 14 residues. Trimming cost V 3 bases and J 4 bases, with 11 bases left between them. CDR1 and CDR2 (germline): KGHDR, SFDVKD.

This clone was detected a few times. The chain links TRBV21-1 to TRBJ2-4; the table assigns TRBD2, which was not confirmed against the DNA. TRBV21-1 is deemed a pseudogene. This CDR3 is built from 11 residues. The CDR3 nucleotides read TGCGGGAGGTCAGCCAAAAACATTCAGTACTTC. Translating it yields CGRSAKNIQYF.

Here the CDR3 reads CASSSSGTANSPLHF. The CDR3 DNA reads TGTGCCAGCAGCTCGTCCGGGACTGCTAATTCACCCCTCCACTTT. The chain is built from TRBV11-2 and TRBJ1-6, with TRBD1 as a possible D gene (5 bases). The CDR3 length is 15 residues. From germline, CDR1 is SGHAT and CDR2 FQNNGV. With 4 bases removed from V and 6 bases from J, the gap between germline ends came to 13 bases.

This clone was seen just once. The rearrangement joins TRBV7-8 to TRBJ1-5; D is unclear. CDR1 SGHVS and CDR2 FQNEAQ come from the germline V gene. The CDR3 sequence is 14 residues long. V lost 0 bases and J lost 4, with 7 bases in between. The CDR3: CASSLARKNQPQHF. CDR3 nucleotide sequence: TGTGCCAGCAGCTTAGCGCGGAAGAATCAGCCCCAGCATTTT.

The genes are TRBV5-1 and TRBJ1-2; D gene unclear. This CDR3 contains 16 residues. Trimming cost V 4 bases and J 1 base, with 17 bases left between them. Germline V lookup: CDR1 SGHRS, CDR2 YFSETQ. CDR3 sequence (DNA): TGCGCCAGCAGCGAACGTGGCCCTGTTGGTAACTATGGCTACACCTTC. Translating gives CASSERGPVGNYGYTF.

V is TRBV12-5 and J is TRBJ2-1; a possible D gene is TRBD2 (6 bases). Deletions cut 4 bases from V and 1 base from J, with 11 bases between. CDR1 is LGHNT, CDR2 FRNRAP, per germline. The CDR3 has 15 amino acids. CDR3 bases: TGTGCTAGTGGTTCGGAGGGTCCATCCTACAATGAGCAGTTCTTC. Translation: CASGSEGPSYNEQFF.